These 12 T cell receptor beta chains were all obtained from the same sample, sequenced in a study of OX40 agonist ivuxolimab in advanced cancers. The protocol was immunoSEQ multiplex PCR, while the TCRdb copy is restricted to in-frame clones and leaves out a portion. The sample has roughly 41,000 clones; roughly 80% are singletons. This material consisted of CD4+ or CD8+ T cells sorted from blood, taken in a trial of the OX40 agonist ivuxolimab. The receptors come from an adult with an advanced solid tumor such as melanoma, head and neck, liver or kidney cancer.

This clone was seen more than once but under ten times. This chain links TRBV10-3 with TRBJ1-2; 7 bases map to TRBD1. This CDR3 has 15 amino acids. From germline, CDR1 is ENHRY and CDR2 SYGVKD. The V segment lost 3 bases and the J segment 3 bases; nucleotides outside the gene matches: 7. This CDR3 reads CAISEPGQKYYGYTF. The CDR3 DNA sequence: TGTGCCATCAGTGAACCGGGACAGAAATACTATGGCTACACCTTC.

The chain joins TRBV7-2 to TRBJ2-7; weak D call: TRBD2 (5 bases). The CDR3 runs to 15 residues. With 1 base removed from V and 3 bases from J, the gap between germline ends came to 13 bases. Looked up from germline, CDR1 is SGHTA and CDR2 is FQGNSA. The CDR3 DNA reads as TGTGCCAGCAGCTTAGATCGGGGTCCCGGCTACGAGCAGTACTTC. Residues: CASSLDRGPGYEQYF. Full variable domain (outside the CDR3, taken from reference TRBV7-2 and TRBJ2-7): GAGVSQSPSNKVTEKGKDVELRCDPISGHTALYWYRQSLGQGLEFLIYFQGNSAPDKSGLPSDRFSAERTGGSVSTLTIQRTQQEDSAVYLCASSLDRGPGYEQYFGPGTRLTVT.

The V gene is TRBV30, the J gene TRBJ2-5, with D perhaps TRBD2 (7 bases). Trimming shortened V by 2 bases and J by 5 bases, and 9 bases separated the two germline ends. This CDR3 has 12 amino acids. Germline V gene sequence: CDR1 GTSNPN, CDR2 SVGIG (reference sequence). CDR3 DNA: TGTGCCTGGAGTAAGGGGGGGGAGACCCAGTACTTC. Amino acid sequence: CAWSKGGETQYF.

In this sample, this clone turned up a few times. Here the CDR3 DNA reads TGCGCCAGCAGCTGGGCGACAGCAAACACTGAAGCTTTCTTT. This translates into CASSWATANTEAFF. The chain has TRBV5-1 and TRBJ1-1; tentative D call: TRBD1 (5 bases). The V end lost 3 bases, the J end lost 2 bases, and 11 bases lay between the germline ends. The CDR3 length is 14 residues. Germline CDR1 reads SGHRS; CDR2 reads YFSETQ.

The rearrangement uses TRBV6-1 and TRBJ1-1; 8 bases align to TRBD1. J was trimmed by 4 bases and V by 3 bases; bases with no gene match: 7. The CDR3 runs to 15 residues. Germline lookup yields CDR1 MNHNS and CDR2 SASEGT. The CDR3 sequence: CASSDRTGQLTEAFF. The DNA of the CDR3 is TGTGCCAGCAGTGATAGGACAGGGCAGCTCACTGAAGCTTTCTTT.

V usage is TRBV7-6 and J usage is TRBJ2-5; the D is unclear. Trimming left V 5 bases short and J 1 base short, with 8 bases between. This CDR3 contains 13 residues. Germline CDR1 SGHVS, CDR2 FNYEAQ. The CDR3 sequence: CASSVLTQETQYF. The CDR3 region has the DNA TGTGCCAGCAGCGTCCTTACCCAAGAGACCCAGTACTTC.

The CDR3 region has the DNA TGTGCCTGGAGTGGAGACAGGGAGGCAGGCTATGGCTACACCTTC. Translating it yields CAWSGDREAGYGYTF. The rearrangement links TRBV30 to TRBJ1-2; the match to TRBD1 covers 7 bases. This CDR3 contains 15 residues. V was clipped by 1 base and J by 4 bases; unmatched bases: 9. In germline, CDR1 is GTSNPN, CDR2 SVGIG (reference sequence).

This sequence joins TRBV28 and TRBJ1-5; possibly TRBD1 for D (6 bases). V was trimmed by 7 bases and J by 11 bases, leaving 15 bases between them. CDR1 and CDR2 from the germline V gene are MDHEN and SYDVKM. The CDR3 contains 12 residues. The DNA of the CDR3 is TGTGCCAGCACCTCCCTGAGGGGGGCCCAGCATTTT. Encoded protein: CASTSLRGAQHF.

The count of this clone is one. The rearrangement links TRBV5-1 to TRBJ2-7; TRBD1 matches 8 bases. The CDR3 extends over 14 amino acids. Germline V lookup: CDR1 SGHRS, CDR2 YFSETQ. Germline trimming cut 2 bases from V and 4 bases from J; bases unmatched to any gene: 5. The CDR3 protein is CASSLGRGLYEQYF. The CDR3 DNA reads as TGCGCCAGCAGCTTAGGCAGGGGGCTGTACGAGCAGTACTTC.

The gene calls are TRBV4-3 and TRBJ2-2, with D hard to call. Germline loops: CDR1 LGHNA, CDR2 YSLEER. The CDR3 covers 14 residues. Trimming took off 4 bases at V and 2 bases at J, with 8 bases between the two ends. This CDR3 reads CASSRHINTGELFF. CDR3 DNA: TGCGCCAGCAGCCGACATATTAACACCGGGGAGCTGTTTTTT.

The chain is built from TRBV6-6 and TRBJ2-1; D is possibly TRBD1 (5 bases). V dropped 2 bases and J dropped 9 bases, with 8 bases sitting between them. The germline V gene has CDR1 MNHNY and CDR2 SVGAGI (reference sequence). The CDR3 consists of 12 residues. This CDR3 is CASSYGAGEQFF. In DNA, the CDR3 is TGTGCCAGCAGTTACGGGGCAGGTGAGCAGTTCTTC.

The CDR3 region is CASSPDIRETQYF. The CDR3 nucleotides are TGTGCCAGCAGCCCCGACATTAGGGAGACCCAGTACTTC. This chain uses TRBV7-2 with TRBJ2-5; no reliable D call. The CDR3 is 13 amino acids. Trimming removed 5 bases from V and 5 bases from J, with 12 bases in between. The germline gives CDR1 SGHTA, CDR2 FQGNSA.